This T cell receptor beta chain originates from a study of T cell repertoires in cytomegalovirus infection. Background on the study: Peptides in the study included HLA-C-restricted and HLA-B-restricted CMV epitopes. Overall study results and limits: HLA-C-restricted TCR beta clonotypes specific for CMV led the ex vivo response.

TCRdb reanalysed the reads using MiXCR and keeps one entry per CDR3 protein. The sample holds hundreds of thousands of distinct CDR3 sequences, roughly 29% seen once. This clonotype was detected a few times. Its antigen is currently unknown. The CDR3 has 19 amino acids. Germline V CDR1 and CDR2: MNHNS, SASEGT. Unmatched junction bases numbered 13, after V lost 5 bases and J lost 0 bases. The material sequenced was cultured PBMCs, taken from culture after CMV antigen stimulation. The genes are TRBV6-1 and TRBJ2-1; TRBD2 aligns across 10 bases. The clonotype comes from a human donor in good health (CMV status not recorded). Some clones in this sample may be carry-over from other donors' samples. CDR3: CASSPLPTSGPSSYNEQFF. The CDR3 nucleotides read TGTGCCAGCAGTCCTCTTCCGACTAGCGGGCCTAGCTCCTACAATGAGCAGTTCTTC.